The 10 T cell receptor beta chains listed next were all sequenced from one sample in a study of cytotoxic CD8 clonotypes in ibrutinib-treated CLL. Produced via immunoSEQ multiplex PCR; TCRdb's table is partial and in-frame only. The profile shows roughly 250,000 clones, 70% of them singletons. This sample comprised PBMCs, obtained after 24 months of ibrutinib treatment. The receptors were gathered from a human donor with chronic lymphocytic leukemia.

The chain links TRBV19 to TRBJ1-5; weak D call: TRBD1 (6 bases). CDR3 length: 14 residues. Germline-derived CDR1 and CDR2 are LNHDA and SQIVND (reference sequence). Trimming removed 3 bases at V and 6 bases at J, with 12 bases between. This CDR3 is CASSIEQGSQPQHF. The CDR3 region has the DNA TGTGCCAGTAGTATCGAACAGGGCAGTCAGCCCCAGCATTTT.

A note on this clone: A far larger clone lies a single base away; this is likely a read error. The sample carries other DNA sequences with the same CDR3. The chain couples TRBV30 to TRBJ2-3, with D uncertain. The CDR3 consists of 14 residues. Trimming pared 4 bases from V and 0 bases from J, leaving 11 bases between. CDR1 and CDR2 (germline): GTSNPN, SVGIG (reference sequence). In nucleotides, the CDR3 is TGTGCCTGGACTGCAGCTTCTAGCACAGATACGCAGTATTTT. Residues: CAWTAASSTDTQYF.

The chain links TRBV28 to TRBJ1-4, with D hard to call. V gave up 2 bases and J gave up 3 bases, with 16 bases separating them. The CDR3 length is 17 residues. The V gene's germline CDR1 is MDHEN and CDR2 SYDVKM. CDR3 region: CASSLGLDSKANEKLFF. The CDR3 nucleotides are TGTGCCAGCAGTTTAGGACTCGACTCTAAGGCTAATGAAAAACTGTTTTTT.

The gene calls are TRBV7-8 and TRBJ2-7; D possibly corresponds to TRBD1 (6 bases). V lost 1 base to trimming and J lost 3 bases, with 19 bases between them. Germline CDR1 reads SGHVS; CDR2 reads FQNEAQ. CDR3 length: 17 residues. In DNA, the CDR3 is TGTGCCAGCAGCTTAGAAACTGTGAGGACAGCGGACTACGAGCAGTACTTC. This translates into CASSLETVRTADYEQYF. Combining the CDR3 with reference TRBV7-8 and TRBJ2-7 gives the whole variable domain GAGVSQSPRYKVAKRGQDVALRCDPISGHVSLFWYQQALGQGPEFLTYFQNEAQLDKSGLPSDRFFAERPEGSVSTLKIQRTQQEDSAVYLCASSLETVRTADYEQYFGPGTRLTVT.

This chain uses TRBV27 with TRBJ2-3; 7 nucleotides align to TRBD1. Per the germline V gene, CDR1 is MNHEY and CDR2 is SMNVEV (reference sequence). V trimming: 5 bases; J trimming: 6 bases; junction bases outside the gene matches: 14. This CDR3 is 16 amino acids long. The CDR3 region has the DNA TGTGCCAGCAGTACCCGGACAGGAGTAACTGTGGATACGCAGTATTTT. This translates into CASSTRTGVTVDTQYF.

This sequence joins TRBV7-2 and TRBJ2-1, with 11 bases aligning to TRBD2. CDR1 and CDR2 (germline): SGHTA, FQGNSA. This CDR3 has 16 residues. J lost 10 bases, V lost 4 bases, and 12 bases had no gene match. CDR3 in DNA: TGTGCCAGCAGCTCTCCGGGACTAGCGGAGCTTCGAGAGCAGTTCTTC. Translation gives CASSSPGLAELREQFF.

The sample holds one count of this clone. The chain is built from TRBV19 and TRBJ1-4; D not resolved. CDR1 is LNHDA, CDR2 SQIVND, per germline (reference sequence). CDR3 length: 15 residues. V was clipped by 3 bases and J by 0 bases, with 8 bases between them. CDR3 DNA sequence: TGTGCCAGTAGTATCTCTCTCTCAACTAATGAAAAACTGTTTTTT. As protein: CASSISLSTNEKLFF.

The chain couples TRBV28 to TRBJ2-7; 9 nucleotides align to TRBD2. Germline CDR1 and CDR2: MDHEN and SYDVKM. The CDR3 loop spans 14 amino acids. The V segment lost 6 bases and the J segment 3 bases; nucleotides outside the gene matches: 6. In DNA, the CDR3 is TGTGCCAGCAGCAGTACTAGCGGGTTCTACGAGCAGTACTTC. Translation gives CASSSTSGFYEQYF.

Here the CDR3 DNA reads TGTGCCAGCAGTAGTATACAGGGATACGGTGAAGCTTTCTTT. It codes for CASSSIQGYGEAFF. The chain recombines TRBV6-5 with TRBJ1-1; D possibly corresponds to TRBD1 (6 bases). V lost 5 bases and J lost 7, with 17 bases in between. Germline V gene lookup returns CDR1 MNHEY and CDR2 SVGAGI. This CDR3 is built from 14 residues.

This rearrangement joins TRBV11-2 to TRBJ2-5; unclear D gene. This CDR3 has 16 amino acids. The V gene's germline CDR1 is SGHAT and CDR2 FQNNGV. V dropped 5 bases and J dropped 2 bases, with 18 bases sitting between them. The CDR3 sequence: CASSRTLGSTQETQYF. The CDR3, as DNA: TGTGCCAGCAGCCGAACGCTTGGCTCCACACAAGAGACCCAGTACTTC. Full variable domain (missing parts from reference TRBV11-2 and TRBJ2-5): EAGVAQSPRYKIIEKRQSVAFWCNPISGHATLYWYQQILGQGPKLLIQFQNNGVVDDSQLPKDRFSAERLKGVDSTLKIQPAKLEDSAVYLCASSRTLGSTQETQYFGPGTRLLVL.